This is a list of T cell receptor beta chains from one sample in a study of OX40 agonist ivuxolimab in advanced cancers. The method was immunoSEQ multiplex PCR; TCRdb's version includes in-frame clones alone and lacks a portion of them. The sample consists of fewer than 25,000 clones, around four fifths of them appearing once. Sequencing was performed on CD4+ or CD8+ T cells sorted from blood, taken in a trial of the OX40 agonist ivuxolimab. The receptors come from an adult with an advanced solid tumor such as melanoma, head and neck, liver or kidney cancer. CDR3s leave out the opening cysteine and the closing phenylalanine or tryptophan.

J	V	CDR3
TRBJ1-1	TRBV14	ASSQAIRGTEAF
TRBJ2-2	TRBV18	ASSPSSRADTGELF
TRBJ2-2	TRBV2	ARTGPTNTGELF
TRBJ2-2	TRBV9	ASSVAYTSNTGELF
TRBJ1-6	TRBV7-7	ASSAGTGSPLH
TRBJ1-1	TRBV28	ASSDYHRESEAF
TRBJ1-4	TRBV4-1	ASSPIGQGGEKLF
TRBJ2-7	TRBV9	ASSPPAGDSSPYEQY
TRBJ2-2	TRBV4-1	ASSQDGQGGTGELF
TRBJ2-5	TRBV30	AWNGGNQETQY
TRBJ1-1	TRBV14	ASRQPGNTEAF
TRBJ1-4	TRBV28	ASSRYSEKLF
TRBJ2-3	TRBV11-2	ASSPQTGKSTDTQY
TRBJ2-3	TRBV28	ASTKGDGYTDTQY
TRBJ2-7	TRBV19	ASSTGVGEQY
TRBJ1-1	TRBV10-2	ASSESNGGRTEAF
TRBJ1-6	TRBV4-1	ASSQDQMSSYNSPLH
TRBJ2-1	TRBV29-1	SVFTSLQVSSYNEQF
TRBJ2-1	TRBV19	ASSIGDNEQF
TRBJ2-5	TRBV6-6	ASSPDPPAGTQY